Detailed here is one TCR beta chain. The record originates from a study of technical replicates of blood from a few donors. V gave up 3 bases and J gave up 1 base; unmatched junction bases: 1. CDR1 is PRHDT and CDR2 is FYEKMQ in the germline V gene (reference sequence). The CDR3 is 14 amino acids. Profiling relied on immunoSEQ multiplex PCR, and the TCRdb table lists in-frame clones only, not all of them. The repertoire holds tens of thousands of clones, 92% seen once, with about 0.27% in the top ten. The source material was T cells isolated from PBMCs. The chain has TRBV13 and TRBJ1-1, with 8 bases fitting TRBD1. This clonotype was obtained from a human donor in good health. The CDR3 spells CASSFGQGNTEAFF. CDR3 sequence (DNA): TGTGCCAGCAGCTTCGGACAGGGGAACACTGAAGCTTTCTTT.